This TCR beta chain was sequenced in a study of blood T cells in healthy people across ages. General observations from the study: As age increased, TCR beta diversity per million T cells fell in a roughly linear fashion.

Details on this clonotype: Its antigen is not identified.

The use of a sample-barcoded 5' primer and a J-beta primer mix characterized a second PCR of roughly 6 to 11 cycles. TCRdb analysed the 5' RACE reads with MiXCR anew, one entry per CDR3 protein. The repertoire has 450,000 to 650,000 distinct CDR3 sequences, about 24% of them found once; the top ten carry approximately 8.7%. The germline V gene has CDR1 SEHNR and CDR2 FQNEAQ (reference sequence). The CDR3 runs to 16 residues. V dropped 1 base and J dropped 4 bases, with 17 bases sitting between them. These data also featured in a second study, about T cells of mothers and their children.

Sequencing was performed on blood. The chain employs TRBV7-9 and TRBJ2-7; D may be TRBD2 (5 bases). This sequence was found in a boy between 5 and 17 years old in good health. In nucleotides, the CDR3 is TGTGCCAGCAGCTTAGTCCCCGGGGAACCCCCATACGAGCAGTACTTC. It encodes CASSLVPGEPPYEQYF.